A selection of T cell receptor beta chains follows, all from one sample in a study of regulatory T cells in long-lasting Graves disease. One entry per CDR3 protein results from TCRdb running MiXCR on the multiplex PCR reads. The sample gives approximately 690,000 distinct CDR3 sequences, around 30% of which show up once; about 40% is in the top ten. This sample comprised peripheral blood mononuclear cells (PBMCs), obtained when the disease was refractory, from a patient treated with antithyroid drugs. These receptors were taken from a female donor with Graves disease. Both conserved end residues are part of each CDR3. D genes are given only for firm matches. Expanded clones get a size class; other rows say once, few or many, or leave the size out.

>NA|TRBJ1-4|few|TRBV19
TGTGCCAGTAGTACTCTCCGCCGGGACATAGGAGAAAAACTGTTTTTT
CASSTLRRDIGEKLFF
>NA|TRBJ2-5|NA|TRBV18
TGTGCCAGCCCACCCTTAGAAGAGACCCAGTACTTC
CASPPLEETQYF
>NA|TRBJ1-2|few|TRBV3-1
TGTGCCAGCAGCCAAGAAACAGGGTACTATGGCTACACCTTC
CASSQETGYYGYTF
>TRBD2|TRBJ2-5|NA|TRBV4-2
TGTGCCAGCAGCCAAGTTACAGCGGGAGTTGGAGAGACCCAGTACTTC
CASSQVTAGVGETQYF
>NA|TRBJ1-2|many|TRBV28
TGTGCCAGCAGCCAAGACGCGGACTATGGCTACACCTTC
CASSQDADYGYTF
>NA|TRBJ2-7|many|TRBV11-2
TGTGCCAGCAGCTTAGAGGTTCGAACGGGCACATCCTACGAGCAGTACTTC
CASSLEVRTGTSYEQYF
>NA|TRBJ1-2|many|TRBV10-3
TGTGCCATCACACACAGGGAAGATTTCTATGGCTACACCTTC
CAITHREDFYGYTF
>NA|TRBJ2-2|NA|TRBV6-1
TGTGCCAGCAGTGGAGTTTCTACCGGGGAGCTGTTTTTT
CASSGVSTGELFF
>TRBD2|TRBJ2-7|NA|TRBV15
TGTGCCACCAGCCGACGGGGGCTAGCGGGAGCCGAGCAGTACTTC
CATSRRGLAGAEQYF
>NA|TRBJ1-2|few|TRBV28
TGTGCCACCACGGGGGGGAGGGGCAGGCGGTATGGCTACACCTTC
CATTGGRGRRYGYTF
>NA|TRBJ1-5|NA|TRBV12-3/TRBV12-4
TGTGCCAGCAGTTTAAATCCACAGGGTCCCAATCAGCCCCAGCATTTT
CASSLNPQGPNQPQHF
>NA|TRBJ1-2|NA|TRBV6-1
TGTGCCAGCAGTGAAAATGGAAACTATGGCTACACCTTC
CASSENGNYGYTF
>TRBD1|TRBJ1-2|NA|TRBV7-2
TGTGCCAGCAGCTCTCACCAATTTCCCGGGACAGGGAGTGGCTACACCTTC
CASSSHQFPGTGSGYTF
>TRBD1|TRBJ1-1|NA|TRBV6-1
TGTGCCGGCAGTAACGGACAGGCGGACTTAAATGAAGCTTTCTTT
CAGSNGQADLNEAFF
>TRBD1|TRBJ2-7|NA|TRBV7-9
TGTGCCAGCAGCTTAGAAGAGATAGGGGGCCTGCGGGAGCAGTACTTC
CASSLEEIGGLREQYF
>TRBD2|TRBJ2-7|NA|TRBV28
TGTGCCAGCAGTGTAGCGGGAGAGTCGAGAGGGCAGTACTTC
CASSVAGESRGQYF
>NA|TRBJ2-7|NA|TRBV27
TGTGCCAGCAGTTTATTTGGGACCTCCTACGAGCAGTACTTC
CASSLFGTSYEQYF
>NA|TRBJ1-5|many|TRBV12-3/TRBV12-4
TGTGCCAGCAGTTTAGTGTCAAATAGCAATCAGCCCCAGCATTTT
CASSLVSNSNQPQHF